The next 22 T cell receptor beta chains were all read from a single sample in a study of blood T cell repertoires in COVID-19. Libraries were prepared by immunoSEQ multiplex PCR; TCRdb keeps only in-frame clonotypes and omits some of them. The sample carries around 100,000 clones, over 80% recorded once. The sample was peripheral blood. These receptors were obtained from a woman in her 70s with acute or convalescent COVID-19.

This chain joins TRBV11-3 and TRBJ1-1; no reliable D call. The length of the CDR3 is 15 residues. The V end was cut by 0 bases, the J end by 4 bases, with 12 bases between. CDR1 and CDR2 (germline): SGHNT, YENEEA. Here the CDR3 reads CASSLDSHSVTEAFF. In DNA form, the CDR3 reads TGTGCCAGCAGCTTAGACTCCCACTCGGTCACTGAAGCTTTCTTT.

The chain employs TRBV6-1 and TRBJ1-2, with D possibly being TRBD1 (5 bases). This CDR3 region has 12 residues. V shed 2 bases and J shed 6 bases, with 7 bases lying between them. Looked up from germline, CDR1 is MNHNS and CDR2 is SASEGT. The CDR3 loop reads CASSEQGNGYTF. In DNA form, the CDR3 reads TGTGCCAGCAGTGAACAGGGCAATGGCTACACCTTC.

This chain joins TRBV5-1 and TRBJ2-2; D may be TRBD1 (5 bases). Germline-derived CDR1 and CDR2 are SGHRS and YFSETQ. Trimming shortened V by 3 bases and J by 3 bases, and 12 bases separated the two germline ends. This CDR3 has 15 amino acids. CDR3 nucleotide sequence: TGCGCCAGCAGCTCCAGGGTTGGAGACACCGGGGAGCTGTTTTTT. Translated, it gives CASSSRVGDTGELFF.

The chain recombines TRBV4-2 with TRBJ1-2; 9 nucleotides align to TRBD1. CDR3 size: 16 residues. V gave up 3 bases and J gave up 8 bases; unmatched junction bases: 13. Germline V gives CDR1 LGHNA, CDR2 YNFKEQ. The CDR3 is CASSQDHYRGRGGYTF. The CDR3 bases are TGTGCCAGCAGCCAGGATCATTACAGGGGGCGAGGCGGCTACACCTTC.

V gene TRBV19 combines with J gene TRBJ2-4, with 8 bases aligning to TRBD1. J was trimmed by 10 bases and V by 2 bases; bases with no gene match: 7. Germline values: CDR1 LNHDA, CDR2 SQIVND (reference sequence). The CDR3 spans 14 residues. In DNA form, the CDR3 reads TGTGCCAGTAGTATAAGGCAGGGGGCCCTAATTCAGTACTTC. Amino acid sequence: CASSIRQGALIQYF.

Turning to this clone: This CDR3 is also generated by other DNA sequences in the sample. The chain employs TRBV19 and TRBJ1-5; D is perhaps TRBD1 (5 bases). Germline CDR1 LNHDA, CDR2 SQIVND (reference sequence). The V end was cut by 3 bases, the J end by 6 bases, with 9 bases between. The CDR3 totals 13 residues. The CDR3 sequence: CASSIGGGQPQHF. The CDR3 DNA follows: TGTGCCAGTAGTATCGGGGGAGGTCAGCCCCAGCATTTT.

CDR3 nucleotide sequence: TGTGCCAGCAGCGTAGGCCCCCCGCAGTCACCCCTCCACTTT. Translated: CASSVGPPQSPLHF. The chain joins TRBV9 to TRBJ1-6; no clear D gene. Looked up from germline, CDR1 is SGDLS and CDR2 is YYNGEE. Trimming pared 0 bases from V and 10 bases from J, leaving 11 bases between. The CDR3 totals 14 residues.

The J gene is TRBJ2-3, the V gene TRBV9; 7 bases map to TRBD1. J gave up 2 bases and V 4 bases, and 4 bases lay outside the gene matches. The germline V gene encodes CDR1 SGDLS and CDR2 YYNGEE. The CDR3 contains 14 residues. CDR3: CASSQGTDTDTQYF. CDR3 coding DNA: TGTGCCAGCAGCCAGGGGACAGACACAGATACGCAGTATTTT.

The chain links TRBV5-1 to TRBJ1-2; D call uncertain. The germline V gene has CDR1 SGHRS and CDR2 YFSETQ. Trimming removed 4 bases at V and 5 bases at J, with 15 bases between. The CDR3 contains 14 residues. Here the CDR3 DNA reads TGCGCCAGCAGCGAACGGGTCGCCGGATATGGCTACACCTTC. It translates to CASSERVAGYGYTF.

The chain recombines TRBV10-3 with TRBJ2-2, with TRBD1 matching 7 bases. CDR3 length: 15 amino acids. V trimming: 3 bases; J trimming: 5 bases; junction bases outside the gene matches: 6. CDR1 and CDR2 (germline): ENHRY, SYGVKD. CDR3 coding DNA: TGTGCCATCAGTGAAGAGAGGGGGCGGACCGGGGAGCTGTTTTTT. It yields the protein CAISEERGRTGELFF.

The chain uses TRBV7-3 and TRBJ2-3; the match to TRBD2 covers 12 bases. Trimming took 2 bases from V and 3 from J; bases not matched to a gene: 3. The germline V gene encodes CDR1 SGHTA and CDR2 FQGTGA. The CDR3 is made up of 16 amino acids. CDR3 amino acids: CASSLRLAGGTDTQYF. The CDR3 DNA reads TGTGCCAGCAGCTTACGGCTAGCGGGAGGGACAGATACGCAGTATTTT.

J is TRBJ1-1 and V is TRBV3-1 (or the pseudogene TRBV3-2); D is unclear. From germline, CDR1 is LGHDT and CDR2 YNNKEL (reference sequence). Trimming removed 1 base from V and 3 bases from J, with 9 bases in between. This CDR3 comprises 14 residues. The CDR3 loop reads CASSQGYRDTEAFF. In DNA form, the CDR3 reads TGTGCCAGCAGCCAAGGATACAGAGACACTGAAGCTTTCTTT.

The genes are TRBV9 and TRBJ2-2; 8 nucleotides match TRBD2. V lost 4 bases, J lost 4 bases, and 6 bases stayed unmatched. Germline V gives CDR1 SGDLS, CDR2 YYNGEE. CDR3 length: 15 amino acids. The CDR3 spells CASSLGLEVTGELFF. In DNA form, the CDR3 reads TGTGCCAGCAGCTTGGGACTAGAAGTCACCGGGGAGCTGTTTTTT.

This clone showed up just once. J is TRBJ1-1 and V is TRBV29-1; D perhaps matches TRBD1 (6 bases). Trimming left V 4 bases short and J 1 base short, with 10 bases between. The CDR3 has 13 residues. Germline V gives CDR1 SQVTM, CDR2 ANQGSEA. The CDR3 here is CSVAKTGNTEAFF. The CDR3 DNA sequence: TGCAGCGTTGCAAAGACAGGGAACACTGAAGCTTTCTTT.

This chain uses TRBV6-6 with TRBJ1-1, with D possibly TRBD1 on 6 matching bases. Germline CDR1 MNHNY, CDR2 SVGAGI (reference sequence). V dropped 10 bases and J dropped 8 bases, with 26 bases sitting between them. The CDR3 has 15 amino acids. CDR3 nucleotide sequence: TGTGCCACGGCGCAGGTCAATGGGGGGGCTGGAGAAGCTTTCTTT. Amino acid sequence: CATAQVNGGAGEAFF.

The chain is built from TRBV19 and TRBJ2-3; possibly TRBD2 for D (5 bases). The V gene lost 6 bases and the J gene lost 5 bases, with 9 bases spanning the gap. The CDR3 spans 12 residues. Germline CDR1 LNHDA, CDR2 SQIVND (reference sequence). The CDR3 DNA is TGTGCCAGTAGGCGGAGCGGAGATACGCAGTATTTT. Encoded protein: CASRRSGDTQYF.

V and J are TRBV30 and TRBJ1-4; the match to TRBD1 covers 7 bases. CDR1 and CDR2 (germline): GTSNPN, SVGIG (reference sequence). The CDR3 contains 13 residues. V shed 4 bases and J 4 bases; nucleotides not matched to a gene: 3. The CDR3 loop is CAWTGGNNEKLFF. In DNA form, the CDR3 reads TGTGCCTGGACAGGGGGGAATAATGAAAAACTGTTTTTT. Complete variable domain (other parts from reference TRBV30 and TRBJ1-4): SQTIHQWPATLVQPVGSPLSLECTVEGTSNPNLYWYRQAAGRGLQLLFYSVGIGQISSEVPQNLSASRPQDRQFILSSKKLLLSDSGFYLCAWTGGNNEKLFFGSGTQLSVL.

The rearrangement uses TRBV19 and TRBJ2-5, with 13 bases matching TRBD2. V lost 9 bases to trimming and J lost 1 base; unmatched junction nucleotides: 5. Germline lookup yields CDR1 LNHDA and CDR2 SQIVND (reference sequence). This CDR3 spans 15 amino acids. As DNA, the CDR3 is TGTGCCAGCTCCGGGACTAGCGGGGTCCAAGAGACCCAGTACTTC. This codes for CASSGTSGVQETQYF. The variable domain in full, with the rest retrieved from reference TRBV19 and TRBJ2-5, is DGGITQSPKYLFRKEGQNVTLSCEQNLNHDAMYWYRQDPGQGLRLIYYSQIVNDFQKGDIAEGYSVSREKKESFPLTVTSAQKNPTAFYLCASSGTSGVQETQYFGPGTRLLVL.

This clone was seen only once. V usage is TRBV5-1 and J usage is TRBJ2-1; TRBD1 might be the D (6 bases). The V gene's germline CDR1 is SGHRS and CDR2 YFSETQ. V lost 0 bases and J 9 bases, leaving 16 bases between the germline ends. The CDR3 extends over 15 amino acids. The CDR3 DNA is TGCGCCAGCAGCTTGGATGGCTCAGGGGTCGTTGAGCAGTTCTTC. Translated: CASSLDGSGVVEQFF.

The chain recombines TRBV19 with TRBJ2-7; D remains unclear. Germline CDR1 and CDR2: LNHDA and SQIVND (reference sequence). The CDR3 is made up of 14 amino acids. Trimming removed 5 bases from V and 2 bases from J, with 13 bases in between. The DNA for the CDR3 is TGTGCCAGTAGTGCCCACCGGGTTCCCTACGAGCAGTACTTC. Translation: CASSAHRVPYEQYF.

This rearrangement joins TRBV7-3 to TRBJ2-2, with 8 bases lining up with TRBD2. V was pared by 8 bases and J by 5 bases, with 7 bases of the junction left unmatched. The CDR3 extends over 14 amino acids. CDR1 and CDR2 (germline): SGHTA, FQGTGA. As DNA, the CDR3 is TGTGCCAGCCGAGCCAGCGGGAGTACCGGGGAGCTGTTTTTT. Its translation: CASRASGSTGELFF.

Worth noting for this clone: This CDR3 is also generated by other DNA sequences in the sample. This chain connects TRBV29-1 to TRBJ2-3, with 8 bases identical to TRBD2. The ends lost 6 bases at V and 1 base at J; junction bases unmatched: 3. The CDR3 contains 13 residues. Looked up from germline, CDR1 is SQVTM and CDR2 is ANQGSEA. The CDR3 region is CSVGSGGTDTQYF. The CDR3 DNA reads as TGCAGCGTAGGTAGCGGGGGCACAGATACGCAGTATTTT.